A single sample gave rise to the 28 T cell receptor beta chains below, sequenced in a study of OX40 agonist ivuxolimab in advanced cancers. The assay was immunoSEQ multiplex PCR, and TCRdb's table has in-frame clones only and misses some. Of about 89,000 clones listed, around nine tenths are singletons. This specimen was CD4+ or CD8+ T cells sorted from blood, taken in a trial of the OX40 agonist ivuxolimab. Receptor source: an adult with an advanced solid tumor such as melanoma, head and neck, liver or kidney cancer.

CDR3 DNA sequence: TGTGCCAGCAGCCGACTGCGAGGGAACACCGGGGAGCTGTTTTTT. It yields the protein CASSRLRGNTGELFF. V is TRBV11-2 and J is TRBJ2-2; the D is unclear. The V gene lost 5 bases and the J gene lost 1 base, with 11 bases spanning the gap. The CDR3 is made up of 15 amino acids. The germline V gene has CDR1 SGHAT and CDR2 FQNNGV.

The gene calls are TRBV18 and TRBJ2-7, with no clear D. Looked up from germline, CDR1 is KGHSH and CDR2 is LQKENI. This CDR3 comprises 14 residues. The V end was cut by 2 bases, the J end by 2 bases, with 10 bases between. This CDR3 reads CASSPLTKAYEQYF. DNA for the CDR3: TGTGCCAGCTCACCATTAACCAAGGCCTACGAGCAGTACTTC. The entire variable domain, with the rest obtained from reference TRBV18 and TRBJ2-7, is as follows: NAGVMQNPRHLVRRRGQEARLRCSPMKGHSHVYWYRQLPEEGLKFMVYLQKENIIDESGMPKERFSAEFPKEGPSILRIQQVVRGDSAAYFCASSPLTKAYEQYFGPGTRLTVT.

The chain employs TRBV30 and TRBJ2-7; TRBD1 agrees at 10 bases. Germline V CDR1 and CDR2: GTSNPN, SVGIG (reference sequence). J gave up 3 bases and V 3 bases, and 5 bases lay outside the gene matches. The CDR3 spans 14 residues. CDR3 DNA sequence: TGTGCCTGGAGGGACAGGGGGTTTTTCTACGAGCAGTACTTC. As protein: CAWRDRGFFYEQYF.

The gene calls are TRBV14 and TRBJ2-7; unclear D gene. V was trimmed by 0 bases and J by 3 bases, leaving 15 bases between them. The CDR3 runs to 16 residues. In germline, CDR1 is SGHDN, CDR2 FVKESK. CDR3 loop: CASSQDQGRFNYEQYF. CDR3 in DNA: TGTGCCAGCAGCCAAGATCAAGGACGTTTCAACTACGAGCAGTACTTC.

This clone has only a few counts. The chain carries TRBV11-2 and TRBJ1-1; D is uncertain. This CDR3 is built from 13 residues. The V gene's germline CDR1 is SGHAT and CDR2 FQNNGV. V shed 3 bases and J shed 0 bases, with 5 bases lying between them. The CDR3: CASSFSVNTEAFF. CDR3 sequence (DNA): TGTGCCAGCAGCTTTAGTGTGAACACTGAAGCTTTCTTT. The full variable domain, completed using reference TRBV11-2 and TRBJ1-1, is EAGVAQSPRYKIIEKRQSVAFWCNPISGHATLYWYQQILGQGPKLLIQFQNNGVVDDSQLPKDRFSAERLKGVDSTLKIQPAKLEDSAVYLCASSFSVNTEAFFGQGTRLTVV.

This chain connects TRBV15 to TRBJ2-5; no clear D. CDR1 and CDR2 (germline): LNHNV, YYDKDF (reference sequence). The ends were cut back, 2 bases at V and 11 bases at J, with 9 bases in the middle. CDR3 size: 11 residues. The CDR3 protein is CATSRFSLQYF. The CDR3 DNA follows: TGTGCCACCAGCAGATTTTCGTTGCAGTACTTC.

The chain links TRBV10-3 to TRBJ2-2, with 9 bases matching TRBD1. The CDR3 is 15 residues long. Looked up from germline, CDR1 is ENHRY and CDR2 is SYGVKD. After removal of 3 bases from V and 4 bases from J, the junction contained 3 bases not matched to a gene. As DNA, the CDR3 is TGTGCCATCAGTGATGGGGGACAGGGCACCGGGGAGCTGTTTTTT. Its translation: CAISDGGQGTGELFF.

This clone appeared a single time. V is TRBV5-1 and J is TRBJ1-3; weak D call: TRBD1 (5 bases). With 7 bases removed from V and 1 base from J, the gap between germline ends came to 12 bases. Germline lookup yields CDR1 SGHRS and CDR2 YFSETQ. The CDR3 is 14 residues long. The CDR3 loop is CASSGGGSGNTIYF. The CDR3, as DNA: TGCGCCAGCTCCGGCGGGGGGTCTGGAAACACCATATATTTT.

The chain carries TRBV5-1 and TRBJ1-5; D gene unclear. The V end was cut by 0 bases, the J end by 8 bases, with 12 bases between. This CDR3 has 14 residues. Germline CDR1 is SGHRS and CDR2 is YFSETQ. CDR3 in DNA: TGCGCCAGCAGCTTGGAGGGAGGAAGGGAGCCCCAGCATTTT. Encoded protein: CASSLEGGREPQHF.

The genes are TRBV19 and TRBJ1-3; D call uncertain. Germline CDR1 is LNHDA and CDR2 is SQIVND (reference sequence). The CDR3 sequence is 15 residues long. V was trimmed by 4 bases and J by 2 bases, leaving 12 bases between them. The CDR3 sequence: CASSRAVRTGNTIYF. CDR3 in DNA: TGTGCCAGTAGTAGAGCGGTAAGGACTGGAAACACCATATATTTT.

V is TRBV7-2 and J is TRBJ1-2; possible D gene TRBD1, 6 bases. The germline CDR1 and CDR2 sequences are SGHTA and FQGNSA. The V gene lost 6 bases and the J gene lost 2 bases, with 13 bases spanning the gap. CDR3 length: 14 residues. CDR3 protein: CASSHLDRNYGYTF. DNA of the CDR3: TGTGCCAGCAGTCACCTGGACAGAAACTATGGCTACACCTTC.

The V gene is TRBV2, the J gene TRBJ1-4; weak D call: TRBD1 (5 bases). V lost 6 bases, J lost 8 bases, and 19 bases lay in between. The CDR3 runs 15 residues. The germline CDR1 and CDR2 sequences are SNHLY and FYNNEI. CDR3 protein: CASRASGTRGEKLFF. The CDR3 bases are TGTGCCAGCAGGGCGTCCGGGACTAGAGGAGAAAAACTGTTTTTT.

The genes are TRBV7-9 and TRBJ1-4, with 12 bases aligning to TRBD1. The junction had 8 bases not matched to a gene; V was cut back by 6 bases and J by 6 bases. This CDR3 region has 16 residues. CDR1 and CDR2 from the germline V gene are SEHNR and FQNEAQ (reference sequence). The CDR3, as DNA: TGTGCCAGCAGATCCGGGACAGGGGGCGCTTATGAAAAACTGTTTTTT. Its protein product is CASRSGTGGAYEKLFF.

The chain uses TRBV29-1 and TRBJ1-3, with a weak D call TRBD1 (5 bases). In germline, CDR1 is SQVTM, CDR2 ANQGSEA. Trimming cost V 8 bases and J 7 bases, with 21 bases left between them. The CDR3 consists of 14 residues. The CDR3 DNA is TGCAGCACCGAGGGGACCTTGGGGGGGAACACCATATATTTT. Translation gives CSTEGTLGGNTIYF. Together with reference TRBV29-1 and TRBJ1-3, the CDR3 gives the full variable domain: SAVISQKPSRDICQRGTSLTIQCQVDSQVTMMFWYRQQPGQSLTLIATANQGSEATYESGFVIDKFPISRPNLTFSTLTVSNMSPEDSSIYLCSTEGTLGGNTIYFGEGSWLTVV.

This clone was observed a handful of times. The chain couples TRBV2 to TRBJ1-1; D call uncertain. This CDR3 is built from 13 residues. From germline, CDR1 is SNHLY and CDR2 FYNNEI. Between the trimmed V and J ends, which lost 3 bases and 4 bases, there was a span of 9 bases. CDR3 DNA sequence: TGTGCCAGCAGTGATGGCGATAGCACTGAAGCTTTCTTT. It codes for CASSDGDSTEAFF.

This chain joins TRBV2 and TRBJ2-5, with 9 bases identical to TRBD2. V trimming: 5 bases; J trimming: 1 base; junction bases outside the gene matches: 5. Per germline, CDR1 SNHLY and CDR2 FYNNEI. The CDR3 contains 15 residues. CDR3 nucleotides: TGTGCCAGCAGTCGGCGGGGGGGTAGCCAAGAGACCCAGTACTTC. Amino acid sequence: CASSRRGGSQETQYF.

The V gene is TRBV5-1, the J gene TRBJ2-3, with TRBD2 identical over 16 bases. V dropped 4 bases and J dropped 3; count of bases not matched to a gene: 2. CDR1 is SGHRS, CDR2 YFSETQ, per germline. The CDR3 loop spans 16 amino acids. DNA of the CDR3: TGCGCCAGCAGCGGGACTAGCGGGGGGGCAACAGATACGCAGTATTTT. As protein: CASSGTSGGATDTQYF.

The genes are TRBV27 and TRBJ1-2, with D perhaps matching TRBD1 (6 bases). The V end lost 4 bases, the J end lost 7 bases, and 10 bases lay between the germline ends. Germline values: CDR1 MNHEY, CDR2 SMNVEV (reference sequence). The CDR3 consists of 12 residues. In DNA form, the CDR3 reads TGTGCCAGCAGTTCTAACAGGGCTGGCTACACCTTC. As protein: CASSSNRAGYTF.

CDR3 sequence: CASSSLGGLTDTQYF. The CDR3 DNA reads as TGTGCCAGTAGTTCCTTGGGGGGCTTGACAGATACGCAGTATTTT. V is TRBV19 and J is TRBJ2-3; D may be TRBD1 or TRBD2 (6 bases each). Looked up from germline, CDR1 is LNHDA and CDR2 is SQIVND (reference sequence). The V and J ends lost 5 bases and 3 bases respectively, with 15 bases between them. The length of the CDR3 is 15 residues.

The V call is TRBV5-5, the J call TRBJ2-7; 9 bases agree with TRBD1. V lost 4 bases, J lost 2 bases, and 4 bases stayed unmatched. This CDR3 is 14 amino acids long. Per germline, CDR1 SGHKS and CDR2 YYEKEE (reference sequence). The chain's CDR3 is CASSLGQGPYEQYF. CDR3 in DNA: TGTGCCAGCAGCCTTGGACAGGGGCCCTACGAGCAGTACTTC.

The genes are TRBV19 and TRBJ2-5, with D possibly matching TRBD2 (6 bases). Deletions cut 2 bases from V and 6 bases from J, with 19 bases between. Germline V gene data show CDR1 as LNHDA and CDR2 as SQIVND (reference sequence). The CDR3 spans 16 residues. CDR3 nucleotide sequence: TGTGCCAGTAGTATAAGGGGCCGGCGGGATCGGAAGACCCAGTACTTC. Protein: CASSIRGRRDRKTQYF.

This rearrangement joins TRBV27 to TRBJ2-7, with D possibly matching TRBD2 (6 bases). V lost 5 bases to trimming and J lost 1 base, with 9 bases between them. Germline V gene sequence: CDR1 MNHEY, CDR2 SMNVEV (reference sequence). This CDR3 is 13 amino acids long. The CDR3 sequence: CASSKGLSYEQYF. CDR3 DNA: TGTGCCAGCAGTAAGGGACTTTCCTACGAGCAGTACTTC.

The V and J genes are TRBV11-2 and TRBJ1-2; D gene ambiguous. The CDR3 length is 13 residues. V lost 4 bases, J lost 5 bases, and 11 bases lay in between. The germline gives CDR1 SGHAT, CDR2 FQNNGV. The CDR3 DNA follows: TGTGCCAGCAGCTCCCAGACTGTTTATGGCTACACCTTC. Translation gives CASSSQTVYGYTF.

CDR3 bases: TGTGCCAGCTGTCCAGGGTGCGGGCGCGATGAAAAACTGTTTTTT. Its translation: CASCPGCGRDEKLFF. The chain has TRBV6-7 and TRBJ1-4; tentative D call: TRBD1 (5 bases). TRBV6-7 is annotated as an ORF whose role is uncertain. CDR3 size: 15 residues. Deletions cut 8 bases from V and 6 bases from J, with 19 bases between.

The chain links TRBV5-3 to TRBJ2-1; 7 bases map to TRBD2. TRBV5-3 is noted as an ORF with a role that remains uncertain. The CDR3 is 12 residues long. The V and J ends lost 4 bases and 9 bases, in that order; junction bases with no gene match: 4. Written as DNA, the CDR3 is TGTGCCAGAAGCCTCCCGGGGGGTGAGCAGTTCTTC. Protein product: CARSLPGGEQFF.

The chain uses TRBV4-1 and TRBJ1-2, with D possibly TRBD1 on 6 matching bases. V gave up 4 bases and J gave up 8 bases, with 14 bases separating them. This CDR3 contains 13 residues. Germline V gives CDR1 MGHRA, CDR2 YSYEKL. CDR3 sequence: CASSRPDQGGYTF. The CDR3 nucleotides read TGCGCCAGCAGCCGACCCGATCAGGGGGGCTACACCTTC.

The CDR3 region is CASSPRTVAGGLRTDTQYF. CDR3 nucleotides: TGTGCCAGCAGTCCAAGGACGGTGGCAGGGGGTCTACGCACAGATACGCAGTATTTT. V gene TRBV11-2 combines with J gene TRBJ2-3; TRBD1 aligns across 7 bases. CDR3 length equals 19 residues. Germline V gene data show CDR1 as SGHAT and CDR2 as FQNNGV. V shed 6 bases and J 1 base; nucleotides not matched to a gene: 19. Combining the CDR3 with reference TRBV11-2 and TRBJ2-3 gives the whole variable domain EAGVAQSPRYKIIEKRQSVAFWCNPISGHATLYWYQQILGQGPKLLIQFQNNGVVDDSQLPKDRFSAERLKGVDSTLKIQPAKLEDSAVYLCASSPRTVAGGLRTDTQYFGPGTRLTVL.

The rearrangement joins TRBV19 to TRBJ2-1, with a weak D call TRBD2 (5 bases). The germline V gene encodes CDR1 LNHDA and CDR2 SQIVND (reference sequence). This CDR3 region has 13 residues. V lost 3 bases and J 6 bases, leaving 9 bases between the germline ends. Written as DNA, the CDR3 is TGTGCCAGTAGTATCGGGATTTTCAATGAGCAGTTCTTC. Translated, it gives CASSIGIFNEQFF.